The TCR beta chain under discussion was sequenced for a study of identical twins (dated by TCRdb to about 2016). The study in broad terms: To test whether fetal clonotypes persist, this study deep-sequenced TCR alpha and beta repertoires from monozygotic twins, from unrelated adults of various ages, and from cord blood. Replicate twin experiments were performed at different times using different library preparation protocols to rule out contamination.

Only healthy Caucasian donors were included. The twin cohort comprised three pairs of female monozygotic twins, all aged roughly 18 to 30 years. RNA for TCR libraries was isolated from peripheral blood mononuclear cells. Looking up the germline V gene (reference sequence) yields CDR1 DFQATT and CDR2 SNEGSKA. The CDR3 runs 15 residues from the cysteine to the phenylalanine. Just CDR3 DNA is preserved here, 45 bases in frame from base 1. Compared with germline, V lacks 2 bases and J lacks 1 base; bases without a gene match: 5. This clonotype has just a few counts. Its cognate antigen has yet to be identified. Base qualities are not recorded, but no much larger clone differs from it by a single base. What the research found in general, with its limitations: Invariant T cells such as MAIT and iNKT could partly confound zero-insertion analyses, though diverse VJ usage argued against this for most clonotypes. A weaker excess of twin sharing was found in beta out-of-frame sequences because the signal-to-noise ratio was lowered by fewer shared sequences. Compared with coincidental sharing between unrelated individuals, out-of-frame TCR alpha sequences shared between twins had an excess of sequences with low generation probability. Conclusions relied on cross-sectional statistical analysis, since the same donors could not be followed over many years. In monozygotic twins, out-of-frame TCR alpha sharing was systematically underestimated by recombination models, although the models agreed with sharing between unrelated individuals. Fewer insertions were carried by abundant cord blood beta clonotypes, a similar but weaker trend appeared in young adult naive repertoires, and no such trend appeared in memory repertoires.

Libraries came from 5' RACE. The sequencer was an Illumina HiSeq 2000. A universal primer binding site was introduced by template switching, and a unique molecular identifier was present in the final cDNA, enabling accurate counting of TCR cDNA molecules. Specific primers in the conserved constant-segment region were used to synthesize first-strand cDNA for TCR alpha and beta chains. To control for contamination, every cDNA library was double barcoded, receiving both a SMART-Mk sample barcode and Illumina barcodes. Two successive PCR steps introduced TruSeq adapter sequences along with Illumina sample barcodes. The Illumina HiSeq platform was used with custom primers to sequence TCR alpha and beta cDNA libraries. The study's own analysis went as follows. MiGEC processed the raw reads to extract unique molecular identifiers, while MiXCR was used to determine the CDR3 positions. Recombination models were inferred per individual with the repgenHMM and IGoR tools using an EM algorithm. Shared clonotype analysis was performed with the tcR package in R, normalizing sharing by the product of cloneset sizes. Out-of-frame nonproductive sequences were analyzed to study raw recombination free of thymic and clonal selection effects. TCRdb reanalyzed the raw reads on its own, using fastp at Q25 for trimming and MiXCR for clone calling, and kept in-frame beta chains. Rows matching on CDR3 protein sequence are summarized as one entry with the most common DNA and genes. Here the V and J calls rest on TCRdb's processing, not on the authors' analysis. The sample yields about 790,000 distinct CDR3 sequences; roughly 18% were counted once. The ten largest clones add up to 13% of the sample.

These data were also filed under a second study, of T cells expressing NK-cell markers. The other study reports the following: Three sorted T-cell subsets (CD3+CD56+NKG2C+, CD3+CD56+NKG2C- and CD3+CD56-NKG2C+) from under ten donors had their TCR beta-chain repertoires profiled. Among the eight sequenced donors, only one was HCMV-seronegative, while the other seven were HCMV-seropositive. To restrict sorting to alphabetaTCR-expressing T cells, an anti-gammadeltaTCR antibody was added in several experiments. In roughly six donors, the dominant CD3+CD56+NKG2C+ clonotypes ranked among the top 10 CD8+ clonotypes, making up roughly 1.0-7.0% of CD8+ T cells. Those dominant clonotypes were again the most abundant among CD3+CD56-NKG2C+ cells in four donors, at about 25-60.1%. Whether the expanded NKG2C-expressing T cell clones were specific for HCMV antigens was left unclear. All eight donors whose samples were sequenced were randomly selected healthy volunteers, three of them men and five women. HCMV-specific IgG was detected in serum with a commercial ELISA kit to determine HCMV serostatus. Bulk peripheral blood T-cell repertoires were additionally sequenced from unsorted PBMC for several donors. Reads were demultiplexed and grouped by UMI with MIGEC, and clonotypes were assembled and quantified with MiTCR. To exclude erroneous sequences, only TCR cDNA sequences supported by at least two reads were retained. The tcR package was used for downstream repertoire analysis, with clonotypes matched between fractions based on CDR3 nucleotide sequence plus V segment. Antigen specificity was annotated against VDJdb with VDJmatch, allowing one amino acid substitution in CDR3.

This TCR derives from a woman under 30 in good health. The sequencing input was PBMCs. The chain is made from TRBV20-1 and TRBJ2-1; TRBD1 lines up with 7 middle nucleotides. In nucleotide form, the sequence is TGCAGTGCTAGAAGACAGGGAAGGTCCTACAATGAGCAGTTCTTC. It translates to CSARRQGRSYNEQFF.